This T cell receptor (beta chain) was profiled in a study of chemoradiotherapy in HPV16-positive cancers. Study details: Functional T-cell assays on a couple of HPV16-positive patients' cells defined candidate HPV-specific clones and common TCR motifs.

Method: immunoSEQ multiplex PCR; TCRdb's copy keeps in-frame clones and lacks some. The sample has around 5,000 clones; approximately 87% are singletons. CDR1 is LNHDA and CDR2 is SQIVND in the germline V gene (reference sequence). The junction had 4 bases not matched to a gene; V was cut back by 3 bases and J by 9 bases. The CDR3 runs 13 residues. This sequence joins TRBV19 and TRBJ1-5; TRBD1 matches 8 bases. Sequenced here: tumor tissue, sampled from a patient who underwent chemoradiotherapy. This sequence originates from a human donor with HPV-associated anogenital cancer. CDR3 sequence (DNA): TGTGCCAGTAGTATTACAGGGGGAGGGCCCCAGCATTTT. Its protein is CASSITGGGPQHF. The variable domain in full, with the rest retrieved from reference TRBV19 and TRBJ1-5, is DGGITQSPKYLFRKEGQNVTLSCEQNLNHDAMYWYRQDPGQGLRLIYYSQIVNDFQKGDIAEGYSVSREKKESFPLTVTSAQKNPTAFYLCASSITGGGPQHFGDGTRLSIL.